These 31 T cell receptor beta chains share one sample of origin, sequenced in a study of cytomegalovirus exposure and HLA in healthy donors. PCR employed 60 Vbeta and 13 Jbeta primers. Repertoires were generated with immunoSEQ multiplex PCR, while TCRdb's copy carries only in-frame clones and drops some. The sample lists 120,000 to 150,000 clones, roughly 66% seen once, with approximately 1.8% in the top ten. The material sequenced was PBMCs. These receptors all come from a woman under 30 in good health and CMV-seronegative.

The CDR3 spells CASSERGTNEKLFF. The CDR3 DNA sequence: TGTGCCAGCAGCGAGAGGGGGACTAATGAAAAACTGTTTTTT. This chain uses TRBV5-6 with TRBJ1-4; D may be TRBD1 (6 bases). This CDR3 has 14 amino acids. Between the trimmed V and J ends, which lost 4 bases and 2 bases, there was a span of 9 bases. CDR1 and CDR2 (germline): SGHDT, YYEEEE. Drawing the rest from reference TRBV5-6 and TRBJ1-4, the complete variable domain is DAGVTQSPTHLIKTRGQQVTLRCSPKSGHDTVSWYQQALGQGPQFIFQYYEEEERQRGNFPDRFSGHQFPNYSSELNVNALLLGDSALYLCASSERGTNEKLFFGSGTQLSVL.

The DNA of the CDR3 is TGTGCCAGCAGCTTAGGAGGAAGAGGCGAGCAGTACGTC. This translates into CASSLGGRGEQYV. The chain has TRBV7-2 and TRBJ2-7; D not resolved. The CDR3 loop spans 13 amino acids. V lost 1 base and J 6 bases, leaving 10 bases between the germline ends. Germline CDR1 reads SGHTA; CDR2 reads FQGNSA.

V gene TRBV6-6 combines with J gene TRBJ2-5; 8 bases fit TRBD1. CDR3 length: 14 residues. Trimming cost V 6 bases and J 4 bases; bases outside gene matches: 7. The germline V gene encodes CDR1 MNHNY and CDR2 SVGAGI (reference sequence). DNA of the CDR3: TGTGCCAGCAGCCAATTGACAGGGGTAGAGACCCAGTACTTC. Its protein product is CASSQLTGVETQYF.

For the CDR3, the DNA is TGTGCCAGCAGCTTGGGGGGACTAGCGGGGGGGCTAGAGACCCAGTACTTC. Translating gives CASSLGGLAGGLETQYF. The chain is built from TRBV5-4 and TRBJ2-5, with 16 positions matching TRBD2. Germline V gene sequence: CDR1 SGHNT, CDR2 YYREEE (reference sequence). V gave up 0 bases and J gave up 4 bases; unmatched junction bases: 3. The CDR3 covers 17 residues.

The chain couples TRBV6-5 to TRBJ1-1; possible D gene TRBD1, 5 bases. Deletions cut 0 bases from V and 3 bases from J, with 11 bases between. The germline gives CDR1 MNHEY, CDR2 SVGAGI. The CDR3 has 15 amino acids. This chain's CDR3 is CASSYSIRGDTEAFF. CDR3 nucleotides: TGTGCCAGCAGTTACTCGATTCGGGGGGACACTGAAGCTTTCTTT.

This chain connects TRBV11-2 to TRBJ1-2, with TRBD1 as a possible D gene (6 bases). In germline, CDR1 is SGHAT, CDR2 FQNNGV. The CDR3 length is 14 residues. V was trimmed by 5 bases and J by 4 bases, leaving 14 bases between them. The CDR3 loop is CASSPNRVGYGYTF. The CDR3 DNA sequence: TGTGCCAGCAGCCCGAACAGGGTGGGCTATGGCTACACCTTC.

The chain joins TRBV7-6 to TRBJ2-5; 8 bases agree with TRBD1. CDR1 SGHVS and CDR2 FNYEAQ come from the germline V gene. J lost 1 base, V lost 4 bases, and 8 bases had no gene match. The length of the CDR3 is 16 residues. Here the CDR3 reads CASSSQPGQVQETQYF. The CDR3 bases are TGTGCCAGCAGCTCGCAGCCGGGACAGGTCCAAGAGACCCAGTACTTC. Filled out from reference TRBV7-6 and TRBJ2-5, the complete variable domain reads GAGVSQSPRYKVTKRGQDVALRCDPISGHVSLYWYRQALGQGPEFLTYFNYEAQQDKSGLPNDRFSAERPEGSISTLTIQRTEQRDSAMYRCASSSQPGQVQETQYFGPGTRLLVL.

The CDR3 coding sequence is TGTGCCAGCAGACAGACTAGCGGGAGGGCCGAGTCCATAATTTACGAGCAGTACGTC. It translates to CASRQTSGRAESIIYEQYV. The rearrangement links TRBV21-1 to TRBJ2-7; the D call of TRBD2 is as the table states it, not checked on the DNA. TRBV21-1 is shown as a pseudogene. The CDR3 sequence is 19 residues long.

The chain has TRBV30 and TRBJ1-2; D is undetermined. The germline CDR1 and CDR2 sequences are GTSNPN and SVGIG (reference sequence). The length of the CDR3 is 13 residues. The V and J ends lost 4 bases and 1 base respectively, with 10 bases between them. The CDR3: CAWTAGFNYGYTF. The CDR3 coding sequence is TGTGCCTGGACCGCGGGGTTTAACTATGGCTACACCTTC.

The chain combines TRBV28 with TRBJ2-7; maybe TRBD1 (5 bases). CDR1 is MDHEN, CDR2 SYDVKM, per germline. This CDR3 comprises 14 residues. The V gene lost 2 bases and the J gene lost 2 bases, with 10 bases spanning the gap. CDR3 in DNA: TGTGCCAGCAGTTTAAGGGGCCCCACCTACGAGCAGTACTTC. Translation: CASSLRGPTYEQYF.

This chain uses TRBV19 with TRBJ1-5; the match to TRBD1 covers 7 bases. Germline CDR1 reads LNHDA; CDR2 reads SQIVND (reference sequence). Germline trimming cut 5 bases from V and 4 bases from J; bases unmatched to any gene: 11. The length of the CDR3 is 16 residues. DNA of the CDR3: TGTGCCAGTAGTCCCTCCGACAGGGTAGGAAATCAGCCCCAGCATTTT. Its protein product is CASSPSDRVGNQPQHF.

The chain couples TRBV18 to TRBJ2-7; D might be TRBD1 (5 bases). CDR3 length equals 16 residues. CDR1 KGHSH and CDR2 LQKENI come from the germline V gene. V lost 1 base to trimming and J lost 3 bases, with 16 bases between them. CDR3 sequence (DNA): TGTGCCAGCTCACCACGGACCGACAGTATTTACTACGAGCAGTACTTC. Translation gives CASSPRTDSIYYEQYF. Filled out from reference TRBV18 and TRBJ2-7, the complete variable domain reads NAGVMQNPRHLVRRRGQEARLRCSPMKGHSHVYWYRQLPEEGLKFMVYLQKENIIDESGMPKERFSAEFPKEGPSILRIQQVVRGDSAAYFCASSPRTDSIYYEQYFGPGTRLTVT.

This chain joins TRBV5-4 and TRBJ2-5; 10 nucleotides align to TRBD2. The length of the CDR3 is 15 residues. The V gene end was trimmed by 3 bases and the J gene end by 2 bases; junction bases not matched to a gene: 4. Germline V lookup: CDR1 SGHNT, CDR2 YYREEE (reference sequence). The CDR3 DNA follows: TGTGCCAGCAGCTATAGCGGGGGGATACAAGAGACCCAGTACTTC. Amino acid sequence: CASSYSGGIQETQYF.

This rearrangement joins TRBV5-1 to TRBJ2-2; 10 bases fit TRBD1. From germline, CDR1 is SGHRS and CDR2 YFSETQ. CDR3 length: 17 amino acids. V was pared by 4 bases and J by 7 bases, with 13 bases of the junction left unmatched. The CDR3 nucleotides read TGCGCCAGCAGCCCGAATGACAGGGGGCGAATTATCGGGGAGCTGTTTTTT. This gives the protein CASSPNDRGRIIGELFF.

The chain joins TRBV7-9 to TRBJ2-1; D might be TRBD2 (6 bases). The germline CDR1 and CDR2 sequences are SEHNR and FQNEAQ (reference sequence). V was pared by 5 bases and J by 7 bases, with 9 bases between. This CDR3 comprises 12 residues. CDR3 nucleotide sequence: TGTGCCAGCAGCAGACTAGTTAATGAGCAGTTCTTC. It translates to CASSRLVNEQFF. The full variable domain, its missing parts supplied by reference TRBV7-9 and TRBJ2-1, is DTGVSQNPRHKITKRGQNVTFRCDPISEHNRLYWYRQTLGQGPEFLTYFQNEAQLEKSRLLSDRFSAERPKGSFSTLEIQRTEQGDSAMYLCASSRLVNEQFFGPGTRLTVL.

This clone was observed a single time. The chain employs TRBV11-3 and TRBJ2-1, with 9 bases that match TRBD1. The trim removed 1 base at V and 7 bases at J, leaving 14 bases unmatched. The CDR3 consists of 18 residues. The V gene's germline CDR1 is SGHNT and CDR2 YENEEA. The CDR3 is CASSLGWSGTGSKNEQFF. The CDR3 DNA follows: TGTGCCAGCAGCTTAGGGTGGTCCGGGACAGGGTCTAAGAATGAGCAGTTCTTC.

A single count supports this clone. The J gene is TRBJ2-1, the V gene TRBV4-3, with D tentatively TRBD1 (5 bases). The CDR3 length is 17 residues. Trimming shortened V by 1 base and J by 0 bases, and 13 bases separated the two germline ends. Germline V gene data show CDR1 as LGHNA and CDR2 as YSLEER. The CDR3 loop is CASSQGSYRSSYNEQFF. Here the CDR3 DNA reads TGCGCCAGCAGCCAAGGTAGTTACAGGAGCTCCTACAATGAGCAGTTCTTC.

The chain employs TRBV4-1 and TRBJ1-5; weak D call: TRBD1 (6 bases). The V end lost 4 bases, the J end lost 11 bases, and 15 bases lay between the germline ends. Germline V CDR1 and CDR2: MGHRA, YSYEKL. The CDR3 is 13 amino acids. CDR3 sequence (DNA): TGCGCCAGCAGCCCGTGGGGGCGAGGGGCCCAGCATTTT. This encodes CASSPWGRGAQHF.

This rearrangement joins TRBV29-1 to TRBJ1-2; D possibly corresponds to TRBD1 (6 bases). Germline V lookup: CDR1 SQVTM, CDR2 ANQGSEA. The CDR3 totals 13 residues. With 6 bases removed from V and 0 bases from J, the gap between germline ends came to 11 bases. In DNA form, the CDR3 reads TGCAGCGTCGGACAGCAGACTAACTATGGCTACACCTTC. Amino acids: CSVGQQTNYGYTF.

The V gene is TRBV30, the J gene TRBJ1-4; weak D call: TRBD1 (5 bases). With 7 bases removed from V and 8 bases from J, the gap between germline ends came to 14 bases. CDR1 and CDR2 (germline): GTSNPN, SVGIG (reference sequence). This CDR3 has 12 residues. As DNA, the CDR3 is TGTGCCTCACAGGAGGGAGAGGAAAAACTGTTTTTT. Amino acid sequence: CASQEGEEKLFF. Combining the CDR3 with reference TRBV30 and TRBJ1-4 gives the whole variable domain SQTIHQWPATLVQPVGSPLSLECTVEGTSNPNLYWYRQAAGRGLQLLFYSVGIGQISSEVPQNLSASRPQDRQFILSSKKLLLSDSGFYLCASQEGEEKLFFGSGTQLSVL.

This clone came up a few times. This CDR3 is CASLAGVNTGELFF. The CDR3 DNA reads TGTGCTAGTTTAGCGGGAGTAAACACCGGGGAGCTGTTTTTT. The rearrangement uses TRBV12-5 and TRBJ2-2, with 9 bases fitting TRBD2. With V trimmed by 8 bases and J by 2 bases, 3 bases remained unmatched. This CDR3 comprises 14 residues. Germline V gene lookup returns CDR1 LGHNT and CDR2 FRNRAP.

The chain has TRBV7-9 and TRBJ1-4; maybe TRBD1 (5 bases). In germline, CDR1 is SEHNR, CDR2 FQNEAQ (reference sequence). With 5 bases removed from V and 7 bases from J, the gap between germline ends came to 17 bases. This CDR3 has 15 amino acids. The CDR3 bases are TGTGCCAGCAGCCCGCTCGGGGGTCATAGTGAAAAACTGTTTTTT. This encodes CASSPLGGHSEKLFF.

The J gene is TRBJ1-3, the V gene TRBV28, with 8 positions matching TRBD1. J gave up 2 bases and V 5 bases, and 8 bases lay outside the gene matches. The CDR3 covers 16 residues. CDR1 is MDHEN and CDR2 is SYDVKM in the germline V gene. CDR3 DNA: TGTGCCAGCAGTCAGGCCGGGACAGGCACTGGAAACACCATATATTTT. It specifies CASSQAGTGTGNTIYF.

This chain joins TRBV13 and TRBJ2-1; D perhaps matches TRBD1 (6 bases). Trimming left V 6 bases short and J 2 bases short, with 8 bases between. The CDR3 totals 13 residues. CDR1 PRHDT and CDR2 FYEKMQ come from the germline V gene (reference sequence). CDR3 residues: CASRGDTYNEQFF. The CDR3 coding sequence is TGTGCCAGCAGAGGGGACACCTACAATGAGCAGTTCTTC.

The V gene is TRBV7-9, the J gene TRBJ2-1, with D possibly being TRBD1 (6 bases). This CDR3 is 14 amino acids long. Germline V gives CDR1 SEHNR, CDR2 FQNEAQ (reference sequence). V was pared by 6 bases and J by 8 bases, with 17 bases between. CDR3 nucleotide sequence: TGTGCCAGCAGACAGGGTCTTTCGGGCGATGAGCAGTTCTTC. It specifies CASRQGLSGDEQFF.

The chain joins TRBV25-1 to TRBJ2-7; 8 nucleotides match TRBD1. The end of the DNA fits TRBJ2-5 better, so the J call may be wrong. The CDR3 length is 15 residues. Germline V gene lookup returns CDR1 MGHDK and CDR2 SYGVNS. The CDR3 sequence: CASSSLDRARETQYF. CDR3 sequence (DNA): TGTGCCAGCAGTTCCCTGGACAGGGCACGAGAGACCCAGTACTTC.

This chain connects TRBV10-3 to TRBJ1-2, with 9 bases matching TRBD1. Trimming took 2 bases from V and 4 from J; bases not matched to a gene: 5. Germline lookup yields CDR1 ENHRY and CDR2 SYGVKD. The CDR3 runs to 15 residues. CDR3 in amino acids: CAISETGGIAYGYTF. In DNA, the CDR3 is TGTGCCATCAGTGAGACAGGGGGCATAGCCTATGGCTACACCTTC.

This chain joins TRBV2 and TRBJ1-6; maybe TRBD1 (5 bases). CDR3 size: 14 residues. Germline values: CDR1 SNHLY, CDR2 FYNNEI. With 5 bases removed from V and 9 bases from J, the gap between germline ends came to 14 bases. The CDR3: CASSPQAVGSPLHF. DNA of the CDR3: TGTGCCAGCAGTCCACAGGCGGTCGGTTCACCCCTCCACTTT.

The genes are TRBV6-6 and TRBJ2-7; D is unclear. The CDR3 length is 15 residues. V lost 0 bases and J lost 1, with 10 bases in between. Looked up from germline, CDR1 is MNHNY and CDR2 is SVGAGI (reference sequence). CDR3 bases: TGTGCCAGCAGTTACTCGATAAGCGCTTCCTACGAGCAGTACGTC. It translates to CASSYSISASYEQYV.

J is TRBJ1-6 and V is TRBV7-9, with 9 bases fitting TRBD1. Germline CDR1 reads SEHNR; CDR2 reads FQNEAQ (reference sequence). The CDR3 is made up of 15 amino acids. The J segment lost 7 bases and the V segment lost 4 bases, leaving 5 bases of the junction unmatched. CDR3 amino acids: CASSSWGQGNSPLHF. CDR3 bases: TGTGCCAGCAGCTCATGGGGACAGGGAAATTCACCCCTCCACTTT.

Regarding this clone: The junction and the germline gene differ at one end; a read error may be behind it. The chain has TRBV7-9 and TRBJ2-7; weak D call: TRBD1 (6 bases). The CDR3 covers 16 residues. Per the germline V gene, CDR1 is SEHNR and CDR2 is FQNEAQ (reference sequence). The CDR3 loop is CSSSQVPGHRREEQYF. The CDR3 DNA sequence: TGTTCCAGCAGCCAAGTTCCGGGACATCGTCGAGAGGAGCAGTACTTC. Variable domain in full (rest from reference TRBV7-9 and TRBJ2-7): DTGVSQNPRHKITKRGQNVTFRCDPISEHNRLYWYRQTLGQGPEFLTYFQNEAQLEKSRLLSDRFSAERPKGSFSTLEIQRTEQGDSAMYLCSSSQVPGHRREEQYFGPGTRLTVT.